This T cell receptor beta chain stems from a study of T-cell reconstitution after alpha-beta-depleted transplantation in children. Study observations and caveats: In some patients, recipient T cells and intrathymic progenitors surviving conditioning explained high day-60 diversity.

This clonotype came up many times. The target antigen is unknown. During its preparation, the TCRbeta library received unique molecular identifiers. MiXCR was run by TCRdb on the PCR reads, yielding one entry per CDR3 protein. The data hold around 200,000 distinct CDR3 sequences, with approximately 8.4% observed a single time. Germline CDR1 SQVTM, CDR2 ANQGSEA. This CDR3 comprises 14 residues. The V end was cut by 3 bases, the J end by 1 base, with 11 bases between. Sequenced material: PBMCs, mostly from graft donor cells, taken 360 days after TCRalphabeta/CD19-depleted stem cell transplant. The V gene is TRBV29-1, the J gene TRBJ2-3, with unresolved D. The sequence came from a male patient under 10 years old who had a stem cell transplant for acute myeloid leukemia, so the T cells may come from the graft donor. CDR3 sequence reads: CSVEDGSGTDTQYF. CDR3 bases: TGCAGCGTTGAGGACGGATCTGGCACAGATACGCAGTATTTT.